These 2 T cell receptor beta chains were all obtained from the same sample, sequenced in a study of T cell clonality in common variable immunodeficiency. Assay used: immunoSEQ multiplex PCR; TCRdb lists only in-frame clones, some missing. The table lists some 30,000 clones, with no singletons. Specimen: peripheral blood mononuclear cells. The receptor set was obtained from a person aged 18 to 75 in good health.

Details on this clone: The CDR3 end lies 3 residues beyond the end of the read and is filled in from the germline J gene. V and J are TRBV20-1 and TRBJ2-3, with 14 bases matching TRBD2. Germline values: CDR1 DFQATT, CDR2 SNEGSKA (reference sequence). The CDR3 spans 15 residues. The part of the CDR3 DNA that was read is TGCAGTGCTAGATCTGGGACTAGCGGGAGAGAGACG. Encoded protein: CSARSGTSGRET. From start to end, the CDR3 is CSARSGTSGRETQYF.

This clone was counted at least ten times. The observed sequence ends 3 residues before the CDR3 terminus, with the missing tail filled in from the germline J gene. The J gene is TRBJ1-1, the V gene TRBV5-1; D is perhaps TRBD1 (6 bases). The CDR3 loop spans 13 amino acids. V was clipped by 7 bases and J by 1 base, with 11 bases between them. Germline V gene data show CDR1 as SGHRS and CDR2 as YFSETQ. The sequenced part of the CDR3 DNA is TGCGCCAGCGCGGACAGTCCGAACACTGAA. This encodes CASADSPNTE. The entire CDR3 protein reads CASADSPNTEAFF. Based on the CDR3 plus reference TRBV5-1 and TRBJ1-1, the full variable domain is KAGVTQTPRYLIKTRGQQVTLSCSPISGHRSVSWYQQTPGQGLQFLFEYFSETQRNKGNFPGRFSGRQFSNSRSEMNVSTLELGDSALYLCASADSPNTEAFFGQGTRLTVV.